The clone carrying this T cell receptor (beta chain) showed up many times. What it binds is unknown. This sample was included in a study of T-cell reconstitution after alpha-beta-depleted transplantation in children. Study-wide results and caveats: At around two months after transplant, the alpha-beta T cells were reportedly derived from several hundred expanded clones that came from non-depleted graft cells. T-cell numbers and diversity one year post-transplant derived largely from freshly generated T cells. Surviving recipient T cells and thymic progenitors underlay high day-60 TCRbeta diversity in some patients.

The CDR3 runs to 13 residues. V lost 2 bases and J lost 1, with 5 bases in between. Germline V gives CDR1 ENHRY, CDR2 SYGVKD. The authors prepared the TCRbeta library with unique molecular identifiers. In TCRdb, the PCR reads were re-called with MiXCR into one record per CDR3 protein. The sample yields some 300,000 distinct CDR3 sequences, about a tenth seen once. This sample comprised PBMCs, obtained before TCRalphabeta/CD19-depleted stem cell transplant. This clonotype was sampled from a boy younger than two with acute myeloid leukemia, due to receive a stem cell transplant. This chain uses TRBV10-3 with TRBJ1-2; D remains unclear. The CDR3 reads CAISEQNNYGYTF. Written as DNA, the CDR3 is TGTGCCATCAGTGAGCAAAATAACTATGGCTACACCTTC.